This T cell receptor beta chain was identified in a study of untreated major depressive disorder. V was pared by 6 bases and J by 8 bases, with 14 bases between. The CDR3 totals 13 residues. Germline V gene data show CDR1 as LNHDA and CDR2 as SQIVND (reference sequence). Assay used: immunoSEQ multiplex PCR; TCRdb lists only in-frame clones, some missing. The data contain roughly 22,000 clones, approximately 89% of them singletons. Sample: CD4+ T cells from PBMCs. This chain uses TRBV19 with TRBJ1-5; unclear D gene. This TCR derives from a middle-aged woman in good health. The CDR3 loop reads CASSPRGHEPQHF. The CDR3 nucleotides read TGTGCCAGTAGCCCGAGAGGCCATGAGCCCCAGCATTTT.